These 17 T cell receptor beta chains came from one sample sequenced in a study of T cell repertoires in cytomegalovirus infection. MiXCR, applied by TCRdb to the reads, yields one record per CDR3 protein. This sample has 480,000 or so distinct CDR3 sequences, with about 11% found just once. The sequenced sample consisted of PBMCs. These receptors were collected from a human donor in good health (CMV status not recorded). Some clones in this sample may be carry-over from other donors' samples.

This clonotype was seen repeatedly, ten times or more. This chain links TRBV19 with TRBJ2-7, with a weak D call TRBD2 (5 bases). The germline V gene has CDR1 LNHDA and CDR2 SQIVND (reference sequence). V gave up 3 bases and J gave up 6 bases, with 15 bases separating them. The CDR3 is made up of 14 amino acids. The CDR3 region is CASSMLVSRGEQYF. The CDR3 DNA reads TGTGCCAGTAGTATGTTGGTCAGCCGGGGCGAGCAGTACTTC.

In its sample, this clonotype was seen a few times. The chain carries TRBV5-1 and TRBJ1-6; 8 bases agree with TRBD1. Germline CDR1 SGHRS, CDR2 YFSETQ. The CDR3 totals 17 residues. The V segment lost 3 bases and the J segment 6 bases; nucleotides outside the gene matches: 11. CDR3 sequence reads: CASSSGGQGAGNSPLHF. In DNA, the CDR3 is TGCGCCAGCAGCTCCGGCGGGCAGGGGGCCGGTAATTCACCCCTCCACTTT.

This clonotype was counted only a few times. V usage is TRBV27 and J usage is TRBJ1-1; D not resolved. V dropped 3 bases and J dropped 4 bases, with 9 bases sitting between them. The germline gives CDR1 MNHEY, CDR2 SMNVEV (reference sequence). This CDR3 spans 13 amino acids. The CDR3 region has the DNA TGTGCCAGCAGTTTTGGCACCAGCACTGAAGCTTTCTTT. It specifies CASSFGTSTEAFF.

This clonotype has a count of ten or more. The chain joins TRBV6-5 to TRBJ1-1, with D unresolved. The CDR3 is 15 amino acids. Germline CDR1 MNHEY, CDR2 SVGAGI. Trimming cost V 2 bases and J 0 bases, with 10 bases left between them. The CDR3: CASSYGERMNTEAFF. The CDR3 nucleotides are TGTGCCAGCAGTTACGGGGAGCGCATGAACACTGAAGCTTTCTTT.

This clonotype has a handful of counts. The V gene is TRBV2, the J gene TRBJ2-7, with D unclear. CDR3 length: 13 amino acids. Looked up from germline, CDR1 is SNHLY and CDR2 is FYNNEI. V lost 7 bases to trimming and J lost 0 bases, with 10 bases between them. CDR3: CASTPSPSYEQYF. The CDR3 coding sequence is TGTGCCAGCACTCCCTCTCCCTCCTACGAGCAGTACTTC.

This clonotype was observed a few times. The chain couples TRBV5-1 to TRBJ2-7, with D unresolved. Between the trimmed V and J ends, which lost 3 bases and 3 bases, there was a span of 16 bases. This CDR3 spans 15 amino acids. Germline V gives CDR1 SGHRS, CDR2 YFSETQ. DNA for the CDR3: TGCGCCAGCAGCTATGCCAACCAACCCAGCTACGAGCAGTACTTC. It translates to CASSYANQPSYEQYF.

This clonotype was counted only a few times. The CDR3 coding sequence is TGCGCCAGCAGCCAGCGGTCGACAACCGCGAACACCGGGGAGCTGTTTTTT. This codes for CASSQRSTTANTGELFF. J is TRBJ2-2 and V is TRBV4-1; the D is unclear. Trimming took 3 bases from V and 0 from J, leaving 14 bases between them. Germline V gives CDR1 MGHRA, CDR2 YSYEKL. This CDR3 comprises 17 residues.

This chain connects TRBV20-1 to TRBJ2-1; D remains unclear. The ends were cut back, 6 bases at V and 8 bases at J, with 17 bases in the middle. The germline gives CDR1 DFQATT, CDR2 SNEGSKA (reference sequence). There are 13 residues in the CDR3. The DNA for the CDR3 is TGCAGTGCCCGAAGACTGTTGGGCGATGAGCAGTTCTTC. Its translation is CSARRLLGDEQFF.

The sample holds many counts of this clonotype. The CDR3 DNA sequence: TGTGCCAGCAGTGCCACAGGGGAAGGCTACACCTTC. This encodes CASSATGEGYTF. J is TRBJ1-2 and V is TRBV6-1; 7 bases are a match to TRBD1. V dropped 4 bases and J dropped 8; count of bases not matched to a gene: 4. The CDR3 loop spans 12 amino acids. Germline assignment: CDR1 MNHNS and CDR2 SASEGT.

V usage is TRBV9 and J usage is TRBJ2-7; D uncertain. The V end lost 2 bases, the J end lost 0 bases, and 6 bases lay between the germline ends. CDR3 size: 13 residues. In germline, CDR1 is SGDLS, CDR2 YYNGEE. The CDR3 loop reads CASSVRGSYEQYF. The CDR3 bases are TGTGCCAGCAGCGTCCGCGGCTCCTACGAGCAGTACTTC. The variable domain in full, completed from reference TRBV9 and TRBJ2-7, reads DSGVTQTPKHLITATGQRVTLRCSPRSGDLSVYWYQQSLDQGLQFLIQYYNGEERAKGNILERFSAQQFPDLHSELNLSSLELGDSALYFCASSVRGSYEQYFGPGTRLTVT.

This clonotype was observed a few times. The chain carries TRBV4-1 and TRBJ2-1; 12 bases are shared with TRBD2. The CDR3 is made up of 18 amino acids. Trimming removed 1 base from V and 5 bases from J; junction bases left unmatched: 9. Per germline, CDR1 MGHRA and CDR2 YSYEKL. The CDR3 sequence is CASSQGAILAGGHNEQFF. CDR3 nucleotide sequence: TGCGCCAGCAGCCAAGGGGCGATACTAGCGGGAGGCCACAATGAGCAGTTCTTC.

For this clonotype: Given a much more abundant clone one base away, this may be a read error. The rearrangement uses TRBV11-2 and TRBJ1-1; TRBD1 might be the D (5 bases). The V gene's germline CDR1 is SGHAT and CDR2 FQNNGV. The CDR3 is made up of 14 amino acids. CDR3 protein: CTSSQGPKNTEAFF. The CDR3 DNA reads TGTACCAGCAGCCAGGGACCGAAGAACACTGAAGCTTTCTTT. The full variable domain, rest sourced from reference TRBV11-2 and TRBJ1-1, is EAGVAQSPRYKIIEKRQSVAFWCNPISGHATLYWYQQILGQGPKLLIQFQNNGVVDDSQLPKDRFSAERLKGVDSTLKIQPAKLEDSAVYLCTSSQGPKNTEAFFGQGTRLTVV.

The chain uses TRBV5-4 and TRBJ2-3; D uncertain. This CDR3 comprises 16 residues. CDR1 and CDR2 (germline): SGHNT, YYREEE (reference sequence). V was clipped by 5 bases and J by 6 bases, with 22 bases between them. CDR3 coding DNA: TGTGCCAGCAGTTTGCCTATGCGGAAGGCCAGGGATACGCAGTATTTT. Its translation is CASSLPMRKARDTQYF.

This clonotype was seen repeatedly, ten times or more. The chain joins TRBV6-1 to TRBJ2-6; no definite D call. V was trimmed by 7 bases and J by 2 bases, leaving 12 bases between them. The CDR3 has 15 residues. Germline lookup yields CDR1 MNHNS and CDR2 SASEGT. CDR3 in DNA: TGTGCCAGCACAGTGGCAGCAACTGGGGCCAACGTCCTGACTTTC. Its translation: CASTVAATGANVLTF.

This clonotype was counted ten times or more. The CDR3 sequence is CSVDRQGGTEAFF. Here the CDR3 DNA reads TGCAGCGTTGATCGGCAGGGCGGCACTGAAGCTTTCTTT. The chain employs TRBV29-1 and TRBJ1-1, with D possibly TRBD1 on 5 matching bases. The CDR3 length is 13 residues. Trimming took off 3 bases at V and 4 bases at J, with 12 bases between the two ends. Germline loops: CDR1 SQVTM, CDR2 ANQGSEA.

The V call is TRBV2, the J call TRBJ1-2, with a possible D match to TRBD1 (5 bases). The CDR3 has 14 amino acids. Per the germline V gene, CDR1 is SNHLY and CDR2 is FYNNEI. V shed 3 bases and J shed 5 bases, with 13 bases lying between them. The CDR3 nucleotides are TGTGCCAGCAGTGATAATCCAGGGATATATGGCTACACCTTC. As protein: CASSDNPGIYGYTF.

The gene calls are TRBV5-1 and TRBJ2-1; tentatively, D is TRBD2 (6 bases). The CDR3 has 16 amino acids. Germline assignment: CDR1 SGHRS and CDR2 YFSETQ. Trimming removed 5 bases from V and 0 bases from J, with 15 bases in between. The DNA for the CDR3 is TGCGCCAGCAGTCTGGAGGGCCCCAGCTCCTACAATGAGCAGTTCTTC. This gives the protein CASSLEGPSSYNEQFF.